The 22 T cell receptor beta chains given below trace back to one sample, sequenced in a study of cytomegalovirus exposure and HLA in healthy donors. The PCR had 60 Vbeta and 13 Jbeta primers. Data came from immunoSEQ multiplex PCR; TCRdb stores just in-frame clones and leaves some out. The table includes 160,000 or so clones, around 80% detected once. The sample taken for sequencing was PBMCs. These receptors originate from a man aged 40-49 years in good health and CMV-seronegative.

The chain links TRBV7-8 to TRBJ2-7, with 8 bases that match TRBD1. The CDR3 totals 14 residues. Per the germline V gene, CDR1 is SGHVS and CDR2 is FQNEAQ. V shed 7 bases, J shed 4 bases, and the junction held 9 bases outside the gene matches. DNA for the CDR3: TGTGCCAGCACAGGGGGACAGGTGGAGTACGAGCAGTACTTC. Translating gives CASTGGQVEYEQYF. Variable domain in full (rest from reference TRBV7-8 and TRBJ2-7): GAGVSQSPRYKVAKRGQDVALRCDPISGHVSLFWYQQALGQGPEFLTYFQNEAQLDKSGLPSDRFFAERPEGSVSTLKIQRTQQEDSAVYLCASTGGQVEYEQYFGPGTRLTVT.

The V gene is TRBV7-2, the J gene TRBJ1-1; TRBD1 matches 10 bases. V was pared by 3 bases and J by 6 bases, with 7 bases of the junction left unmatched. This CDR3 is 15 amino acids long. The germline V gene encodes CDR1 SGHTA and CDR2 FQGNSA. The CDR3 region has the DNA TGTGCCAGCAGCTTTTACCGACAGGGGGCCGCTGAAGCTTTCTTT. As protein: CASSFYRQGAAEAFF.

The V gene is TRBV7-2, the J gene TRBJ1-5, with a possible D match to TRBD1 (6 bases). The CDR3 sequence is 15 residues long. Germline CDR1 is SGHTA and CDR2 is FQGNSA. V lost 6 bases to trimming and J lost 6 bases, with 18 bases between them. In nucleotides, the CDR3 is TGTGCCAGCAGGGCCATGGCAGGGGCATTTCAGCCCCAGCATTTT. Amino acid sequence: CASRAMAGAFQPQHF.

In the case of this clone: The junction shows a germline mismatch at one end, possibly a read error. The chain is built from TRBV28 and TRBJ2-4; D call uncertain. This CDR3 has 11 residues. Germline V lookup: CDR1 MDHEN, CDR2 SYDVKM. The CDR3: CASSPSNSQYF. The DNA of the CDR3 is TGTGCCAGCAGTCCCTCTAACAGTCAGTACTTC. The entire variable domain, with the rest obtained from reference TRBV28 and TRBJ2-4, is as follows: DVKVTQSSRYLVKRTGEKVFLECVQDMDHENMFWYRQDPGLGLRLIYFSYDVKMKEKGDIPEGYSVSREKKERFSLILESASTNQTSMYLCASSPSNSQYFGAGTRLSVL.

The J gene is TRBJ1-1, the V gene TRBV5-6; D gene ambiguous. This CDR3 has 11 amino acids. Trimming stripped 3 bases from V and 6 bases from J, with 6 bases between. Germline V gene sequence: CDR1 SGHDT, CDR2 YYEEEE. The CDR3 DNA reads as TGTGCCAGCAGCTCACTAGCTGAAGCTTTCTTT. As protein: CASSSLAEAFF.

The CDR3 region has the DNA TGCGCCAGCAGCCAAGATCTTGGCGGGAGGGTACAAGAGACCCAGTACTTC. It encodes CASSQDLGGRVQETQYF. The chain has TRBV4-1 and TRBJ2-5; TRBD2 aligns across 9 bases. V was clipped by 0 bases and J by 2 bases; unmatched bases: 7. CDR3 length: 17 amino acids. Germline CDR1 and CDR2: MGHRA and YSYEKL.

The CDR3 reads CASSYETGSGEQYF. The CDR3 DNA sequence: TGCGCCAGCAGCTATGAGACAGGGTCGGGGGAGCAGTACTTC. The chain combines TRBV5-1 with TRBJ2-7; 7 nucleotides align to TRBD1. With V trimmed by 3 bases and J by 7 bases, 10 bases remained unmatched. CDR1 is SGHRS, CDR2 YFSETQ, per germline. The CDR3 runs to 14 residues.

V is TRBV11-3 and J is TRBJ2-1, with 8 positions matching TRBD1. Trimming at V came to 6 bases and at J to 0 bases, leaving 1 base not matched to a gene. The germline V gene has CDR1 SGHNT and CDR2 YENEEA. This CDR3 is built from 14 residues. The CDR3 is CASSTGGSYNEQFF. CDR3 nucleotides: TGTGCCAGCAGTACAGGGGGCTCCTACAATGAGCAGTTCTTC.

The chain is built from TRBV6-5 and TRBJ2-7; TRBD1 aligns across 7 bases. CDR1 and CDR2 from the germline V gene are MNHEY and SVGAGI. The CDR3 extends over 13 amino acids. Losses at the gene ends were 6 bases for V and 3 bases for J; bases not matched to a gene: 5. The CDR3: CASSGTDNYEQYF. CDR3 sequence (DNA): TGTGCCAGCAGCGGGACAGATAACTACGAGCAGTACTTC.

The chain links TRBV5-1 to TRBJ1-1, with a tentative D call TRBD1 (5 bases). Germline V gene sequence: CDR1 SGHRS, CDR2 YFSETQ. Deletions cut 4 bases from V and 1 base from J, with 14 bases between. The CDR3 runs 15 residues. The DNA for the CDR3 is TGCGCCAGCAGCCTGGCAGGGATGGGGAACACTGAAGCTTTCTTT. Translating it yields CASSLAGMGNTEAFF.

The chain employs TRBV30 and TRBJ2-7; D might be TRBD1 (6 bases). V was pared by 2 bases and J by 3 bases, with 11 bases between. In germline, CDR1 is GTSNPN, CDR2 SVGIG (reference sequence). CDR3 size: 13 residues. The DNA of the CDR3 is TGTGCCTGGAGTCAAACAGGGAACTACGAGCAGTACGTC. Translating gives CAWSQTGNYEQYV.

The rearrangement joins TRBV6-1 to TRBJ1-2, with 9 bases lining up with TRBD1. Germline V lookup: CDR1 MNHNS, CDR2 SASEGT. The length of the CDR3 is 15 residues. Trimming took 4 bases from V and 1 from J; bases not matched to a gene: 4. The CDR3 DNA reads TGTGCCAGCAGTGTGCCGGGACAGGGTAACTATGGCTACACCTTC. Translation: CASSVPGQGNYGYTF.

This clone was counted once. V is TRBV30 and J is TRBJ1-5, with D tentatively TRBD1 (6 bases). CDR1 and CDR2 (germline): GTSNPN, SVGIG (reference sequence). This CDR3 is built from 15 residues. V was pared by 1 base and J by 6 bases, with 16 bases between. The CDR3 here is CAWSADSAGGQPQHF. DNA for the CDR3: TGTGCCTGGAGTGCGGACAGCGCGGGGGGTCAGCCCCAGCATTTT.

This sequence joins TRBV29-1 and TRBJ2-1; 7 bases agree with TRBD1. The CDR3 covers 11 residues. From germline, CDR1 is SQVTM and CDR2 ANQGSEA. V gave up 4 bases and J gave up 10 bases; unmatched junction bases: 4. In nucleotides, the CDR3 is TGCAGCGTTGGACAGGGCGGCGAGCAGTTCTTC. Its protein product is CSVGQGGEQFF.

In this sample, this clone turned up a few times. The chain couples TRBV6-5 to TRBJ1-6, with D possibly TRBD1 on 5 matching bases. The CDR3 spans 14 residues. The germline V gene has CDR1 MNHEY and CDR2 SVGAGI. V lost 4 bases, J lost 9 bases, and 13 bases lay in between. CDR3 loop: CASSLGVGGSPLHF. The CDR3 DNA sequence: TGTGCCAGCAGTTTAGGGGTCGGTGGTTCACCCCTCCACTTT.

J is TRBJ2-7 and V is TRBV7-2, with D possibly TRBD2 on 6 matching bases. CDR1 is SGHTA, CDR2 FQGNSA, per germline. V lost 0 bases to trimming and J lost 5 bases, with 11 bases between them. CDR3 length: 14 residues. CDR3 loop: CASSLARGFDEQYF. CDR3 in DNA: TGTGCCAGCAGCTTAGCCCGGGGGTTCGACGAGCAGTACTTC.

The CDR3 spells CASSPRDTGELFF. CDR3 nucleotide sequence: TGTGCCAGCAGTCCCCGGGACACCGGGGAGCTGTTTTTT. V and J are TRBV6-6 and TRBJ2-2, with no clear D. The CDR3 is made up of 13 amino acids. Per germline, CDR1 MNHNY and CDR2 SVGAGI (reference sequence). With 5 bases removed from V and 3 bases from J, the gap between germline ends came to 7 bases.

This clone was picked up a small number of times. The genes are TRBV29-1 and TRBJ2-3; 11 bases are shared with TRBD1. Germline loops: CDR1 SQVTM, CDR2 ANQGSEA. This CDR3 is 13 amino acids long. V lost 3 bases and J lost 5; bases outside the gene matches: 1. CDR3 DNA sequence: TGCAGCGTTGAGGACAGGGGGCAAGATACGCAGTATTTT. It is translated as CSVEDRGQDTQYF.

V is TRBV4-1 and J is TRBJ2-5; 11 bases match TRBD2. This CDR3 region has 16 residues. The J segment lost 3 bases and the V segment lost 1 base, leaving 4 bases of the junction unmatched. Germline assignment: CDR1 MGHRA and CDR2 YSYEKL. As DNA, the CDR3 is TGCGCCAGCAGCCAAGTCCTAGCGGGAGGAAAAGAGACCCAGTACTTC. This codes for CASSQVLAGGKETQYF.

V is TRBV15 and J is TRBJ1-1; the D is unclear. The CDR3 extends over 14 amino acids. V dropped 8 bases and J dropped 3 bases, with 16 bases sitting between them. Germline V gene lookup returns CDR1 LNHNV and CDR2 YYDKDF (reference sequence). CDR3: CATRTWASDTEAFF. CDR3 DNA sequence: TGTGCCACCCGCACGTGGGCCTCGGACACTGAAGCTTTCTTT.

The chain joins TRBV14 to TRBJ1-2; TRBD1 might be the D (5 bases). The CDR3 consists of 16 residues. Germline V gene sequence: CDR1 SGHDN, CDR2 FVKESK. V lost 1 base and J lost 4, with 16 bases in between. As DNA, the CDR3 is TGTGCCAGCAGCCAAGGTTGGAGGGGAGCCCCCTATGGCTACACCTTC. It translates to CASSQGWRGAPYGYTF.

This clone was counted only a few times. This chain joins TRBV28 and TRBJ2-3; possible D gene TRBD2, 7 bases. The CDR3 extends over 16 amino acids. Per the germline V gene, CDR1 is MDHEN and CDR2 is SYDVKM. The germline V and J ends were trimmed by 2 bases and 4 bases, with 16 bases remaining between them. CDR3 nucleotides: TGTGCCAGCAGTTTAAACATAGGGGGGGGTGCAGATACGCAGTATTTT. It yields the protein CASSLNIGGGADTQYF.